The next 6 T cell receptor beta chains were all read from a single sample in a study of T-cell reconstitution after alpha-beta-depleted transplantation in children. Unique molecular identifiers were built into the TCRbeta library. Each CDR3 protein gets one entry after TCRdb re-called the PCR reads with MiXCR. This table holds hundreds of thousands of distinct CDR3 sequences, roughly 13% found once. Sequencing was performed on PBMCs, mostly from graft donor cells, taken 360 days after TCRalphabeta/CD19-depleted stem cell transplant. Receptors were obtained from a male patient between 10 and 17 years old who had a stem cell transplant for acute myeloid leukemia, so the T cells may come from the graft donor.

The CDR3 DNA reads as TGTGCCAGCAAGGGTAGCTTCCAAGAGACCCAGTACTTC. It specifies CASKGSFQETQYF. The chain couples TRBV12-3 or TRBV12-4 to TRBJ2-5; no clear D. The CDR3 spans 13 residues. The germline V and J ends were trimmed by 7 bases and 1 base, with 10 bases remaining between them.

The V gene is TRBV15, the J gene TRBJ2-5; the match to TRBD2 covers 8 bases. Per the germline V gene, CDR1 is LNHNV and CDR2 is YYDKDF (reference sequence). Germline trimming cut 1 base from V and 1 base from J; bases unmatched to any gene: 5. The CDR3 loop spans 16 amino acids. Here the CDR3 DNA reads TGTGCCACCAGCAGAGGTATTAGCGGGATCCAAGAGACCCAGTACTTC. This codes for CATSRGISGIQETQYF.

This clonotype was picked up a small number of times. The rearrangement links TRBV12-5 to TRBJ2-2, with a tentative D call TRBD1 (6 bases). Germline V lookup: CDR1 LGHNT, CDR2 FRNRAP. The V end was cut by 3 bases, the J end by 3 bases, with 14 bases between. The CDR3 spans 16 residues. For the CDR3, the DNA is TGTGCTAGTGGTTTCCGACAGGTTGGGGACACCGGGGAGCTGTTTTTT. It codes for CASGFRQVGDTGELFF.

This sequence joins TRBV6-4 and TRBJ2-5; the match to TRBD2 covers 7 bases. The length of the CDR3 is 16 residues. Germline CDR1 MRHNA, CDR2 SNTAGT. The trim removed 3 bases at V and 3 bases at J, leaving 10 bases unmatched. CDR3 protein: CASSDKSGIEKETQYF. The CDR3 bases are TGTGCCAGCAGTGATAAAAGCGGGATCGAAAAAGAGACCCAGTACTTC.

The sample holds many counts of this clonotype. V is TRBV7-3 and J is TRBJ2-2; 13 bases fit TRBD2. The CDR3 extends over 16 amino acids. The germline CDR1 and CDR2 sequences are SGHTA and FQGTGA. V shed 5 bases and J 6 bases; nucleotides not matched to a gene: 6. The CDR3 protein is CASSPRLAGGSGELFF. Written as DNA, the CDR3 is TGTGCCAGCAGCCCGAGACTAGCGGGAGGATCCGGGGAGCTGTTTTTT.

The chain employs TRBV7-6 and TRBJ2-2; D remains unclear. Trimming left V 5 bases short and J 6 bases short, with 7 bases between. Germline CDR1 SGHVS, CDR2 FNYEAQ. The CDR3 totals 12 residues. CDR3 DNA: TGTGCCAGCAGCCATATGCCCGGGGAGCTGTTTTTT. The encoded protein is CASSHMPGELFF.